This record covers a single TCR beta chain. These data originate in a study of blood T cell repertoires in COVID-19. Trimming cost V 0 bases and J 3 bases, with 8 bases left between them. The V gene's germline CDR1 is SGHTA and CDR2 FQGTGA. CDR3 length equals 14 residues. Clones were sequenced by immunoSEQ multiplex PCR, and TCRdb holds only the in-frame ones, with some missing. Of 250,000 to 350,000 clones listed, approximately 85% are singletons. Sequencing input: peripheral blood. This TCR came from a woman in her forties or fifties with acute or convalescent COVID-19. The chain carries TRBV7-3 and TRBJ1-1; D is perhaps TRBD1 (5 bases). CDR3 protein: CASSLTAGHTEAFF. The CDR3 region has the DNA TGTGCCAGCAGCTTAACGGCGGGGCACACTGAAGCTTTCTTT.